This T cell receptor (beta chain) was obtained from a study of control samples from healthy donors and cancer patients. Germline lookup yields CDR1 SEHNR and CDR2 FQNEAQ (reference sequence). The CDR3 has 13 amino acids. V lost 5 bases and J 6 bases, leaving 13 bases between the germline ends. Assay used: immunoSEQ multiplex PCR; TCRdb lists only in-frame clones, some missing. This table holds 150,000 to 200,000 clones. Sequenced input: blood. J is TRBJ1-2 and V is TRBV7-9, with a weak D call TRBD1 (5 bases). This receptor was obtained from a young woman in good health. In DNA form, the CDR3 reads TGTGCCAGCAGCGCCGGTCAGGGAGATGGCTACACCTTC. It codes for CASSAGQGDGYTF.